Each of the 15 T cell receptor beta chains below was sequenced from the same sample in a study of cytomegalovirus exposure and HLA in healthy donors. Vbeta (60) and Jbeta (13) primers were used in the PCR. Produced via immunoSEQ multiplex PCR; TCRdb's table is partial and in-frame only. The table has just over 200,000 clones, more than 75% seen once. Sequencing used PBMCs. The origin of the receptors is a woman in her forties in good health and CMV-seronegative.

This clone was recorded once. The chain employs TRBV5-1 and TRBJ2-5, with 9 nucleotides matching TRBD2. The end of the DNA is better explained by TRBJ2-7, so the J call may be wrong. The germline V gene encodes CDR1 SGHRS and CDR2 YFSETQ. The length of the CDR3 is 15 residues. In DNA, the CDR3 is TGCGCCAGCAGCTTGGGACCTAGCGGGACCTACGAGCAGTACTTC. This encodes CASSLGPSGTYEQYF.

The chain employs TRBV30 and TRBJ1-6; 7 nucleotides align to TRBD1. Trimming at V came to 3 bases and at J to 11 bases, leaving 7 bases not matched to a gene. The V gene's germline CDR1 is GTSNPN and CDR2 SVGIG (reference sequence). There are 13 residues in the CDR3. CDR3 in DNA: TGTGCCTGGAGCGGACAGGTGATGGCACCCCTCCACTTT. It translates to CAWSGQVMAPLHF.

The rearrangement uses TRBV6-6 and TRBJ1-2; D is undetermined. The V end lost 4 bases, the J end lost 7 bases, and 16 bases lay between the germline ends. CDR1 and CDR2 from the germline V gene are MNHNY and SVGAGI (reference sequence). This CDR3 has 14 amino acids. The CDR3: CASSFPVEGGGYTF. In nucleotides, the CDR3 is TGTGCCAGCAGTTTCCCTGTGGAGGGTGGTGGCTACACCTTC.

A few counts support this clone. The CDR3: CASRRLAGNTGELFF. The CDR3 DNA reads TGTGCCAGCAGACGACTAGCGGGAAATACCGGGGAGCTGTTTTTT. This chain links TRBV4-2 with TRBJ2-2, with TRBD2 matching over 11 bases. V lost 6 bases to trimming and J lost 5 bases; unmatched junction nucleotides: 5. CDR3 length equals 15 residues. Germline V gene data show CDR1 as LGHNA and CDR2 as YNFKEQ.

This chain joins TRBV6-5 and TRBJ2-3, with 8 bases lining up with TRBD2. CDR1 and CDR2 from the germline V gene are MNHEY and SVGAGI. Trimming removed 0 bases from V and 1 base from J; junction bases left unmatched: 0. The CDR3 has 15 amino acids. CDR3 sequence (DNA): TGTGCCAGCAGTTACTCACTAGCGGGCACAGATACGCAGTATTTT. Its translation is CASSYSLAGTDTQYF.

The chain joins TRBV7-9 to TRBJ2-7, with a weak D call TRBD2 (7 bases). CDR1 and CDR2 from the germline V gene are SEHNR and FQNEAQ (reference sequence). Deletions cut 5 bases from V and 0 bases from J, with 20 bases between. This CDR3 is 17 amino acids long. The CDR3 nucleotides read TGTGCCAGCAGCCGGTGGGGGGGGGCTAGTACCTCCTACGAGCAGTACTTC. Residues: CASSRWGGASTSYEQYF.

This chain connects TRBV25-1 to TRBJ2-5, with 8 bases lining up with TRBD1. CDR3 length equals 14 residues. V shed 3 bases, J shed 4 bases, and the junction held 4 bases outside the gene matches. The V gene's germline CDR1 is MGHDK and CDR2 SYGVNS. CDR3 in amino acids: CASSDDRGGETQYF. CDR3 in DNA: TGTGCCAGCAGTGATGACAGGGGAGGAGAGACCCAGTACTTC.

V is TRBV5-4 and J is TRBJ1-2; TRBD1 matches 7 bases. V gave up 3 bases and J gave up 4 bases; unmatched junction bases: 6. The germline V gene has CDR1 SGHNT and CDR2 YYREEE (reference sequence). The CDR3 has 14 residues. The CDR3 DNA reads as TGTGCCAGCAGCTCTCGGGGACAGAGCTATGGCTACACCTTC. The encoded protein is CASSSRGQSYGYTF.

J is TRBJ2-5 and V is TRBV5-1; 7 bases line up with TRBD2. This CDR3 comprises 16 residues. The germline CDR1 and CDR2 sequences are SGHRS and YFSETQ. V gave up 1 base and J gave up 0 bases; unmatched junction bases: 6. The CDR3 sequence is CASSLWEGKYQETQYF. The CDR3 DNA follows: TGCGCCAGCAGCTTGTGGGAGGGGAAGTACCAAGAGACCCAGTACTTC.

The chain combines TRBV19 with TRBJ1-1, with 9 bases aligning to TRBD1. The CDR3 totals 15 residues. V shed 5 bases, J shed 5 bases, and the junction held 9 bases outside the gene matches. Germline V gives CDR1 LNHDA, CDR2 SQIVND (reference sequence). The CDR3 reads CASSPSRDRVTEAFF. CDR3 sequence (DNA): TGTGCCAGTAGTCCGTCCCGGGACAGGGTGACTGAAGCTTTCTTT.

The table lists this clone with a few counts. The chain has TRBV4-2 and TRBJ2-7; 7 bases align to TRBD2. V shed 0 bases, J shed 2 bases, and the junction held 4 bases outside the gene matches. Germline CDR1 is LGHNA and CDR2 is YNFKEQ. This CDR3 is 15 amino acids long. CDR3 protein: CASSQEASGTYEQYF. CDR3 sequence (DNA): TGTGCCAGCAGCCAAGAGGCTAGCGGTACCTACGAGCAGTACTTC.

The chain combines TRBV6-6 with TRBJ1-2, with no clear D. The germline CDR1 and CDR2 sequences are MNHNY and SVGAGI (reference sequence). The CDR3 spans 13 residues. V was shortened by 7 bases and J by 4 bases, with 13 bases between the two germline ends. The DNA of the CDR3 is TGTGCCAGCAACCAGAGGGAGGGCTATGGCTACACCTTC. This codes for CASNQREGYGYTF.

This rearrangement joins TRBV5-6 to TRBJ2-3, with 11 bases matching TRBD2. The germline gives CDR1 SGHDT, CDR2 YYEEEE. V was pared by 3 bases and J by 0 bases, with 3 bases of the junction left unmatched. CDR3 length: 16 amino acids. The CDR3 reads CASSWWTSGSTDTQYF. The CDR3 nucleotides read TGTGCCAGCAGCTGGTGGACTAGCGGGAGCACAGATACGCAGTATTTT.

This clone was detected only a few times. The chain couples TRBV4-1 to TRBJ2-7, with TRBD2 identical over 10 bases. Germline CDR1 and CDR2: MGHRA and YSYEKL. The ends lost 0 bases at V and 3 bases at J; junction bases unmatched: 2. The length of the CDR3 is 15 residues. The CDR3 reads CASSQDLAGVYEQYF. The CDR3 coding sequence is TGCGCCAGCAGCCAAGACCTAGCGGGAGTCTACGAGCAGTACTTC.

V gene TRBV27 combines with J gene TRBJ2-7, with D maybe TRBD2 (6 bases). This CDR3 contains 12 residues. The germline V and J ends were trimmed by 10 bases and 3 bases, with 13 bases remaining between them. Germline-derived CDR1 and CDR2 are MNHEY and SMNVEV (reference sequence). The CDR3 sequence: CATRDSNYEQYF. The CDR3 DNA sequence: TGTGCCACCCGGGACTCCAACTACGAGCAGTACTTC.